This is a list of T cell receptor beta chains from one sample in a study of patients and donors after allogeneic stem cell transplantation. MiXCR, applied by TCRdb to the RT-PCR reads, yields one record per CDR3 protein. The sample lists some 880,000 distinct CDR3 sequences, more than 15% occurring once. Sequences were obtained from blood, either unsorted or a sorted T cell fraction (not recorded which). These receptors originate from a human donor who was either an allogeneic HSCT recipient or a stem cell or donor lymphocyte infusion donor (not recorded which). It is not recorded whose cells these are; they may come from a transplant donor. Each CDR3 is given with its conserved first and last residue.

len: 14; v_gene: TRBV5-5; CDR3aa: CASARTGGNYEQYF
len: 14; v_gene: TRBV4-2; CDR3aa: CASSQIETFAGYTF
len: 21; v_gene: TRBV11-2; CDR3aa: CASSLPIRDSGRAQNTGELFF
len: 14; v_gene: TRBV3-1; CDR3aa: CASSQGKANQPQHF
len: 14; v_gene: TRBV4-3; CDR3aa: CASSPQGRDSPLHF
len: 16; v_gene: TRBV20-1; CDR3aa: CSARAPTGKSNQPQHF
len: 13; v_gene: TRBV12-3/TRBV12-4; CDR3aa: CASSLEWVQPQHF
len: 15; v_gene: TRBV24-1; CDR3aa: CATSESGVKTGELFF
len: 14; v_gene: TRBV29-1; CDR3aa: CSVEGSNSDYGYTF
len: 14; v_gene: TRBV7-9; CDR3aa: CASRQAGVAYEQYF